These T cell receptor beta chains were read from a single sample in a study of T cell responses to AZD1222 COVID-19 vaccine. The table came from immunoSEQ multiplex PCR; TCRdb's copy has only in-frame clones and leaves some out. The sample has 150,000 to 200,000 clones; 80% to 95% are singletons. The sequencing used peripheral blood, collected on day 0 of AZD1222 vaccination. The receptor set was obtained from an adult in good health. Each CDR3 is given with its conserved first and last residue. A D gene is named only where the DNA matches it firmly. Size is stated for part of the rows, as once, few or many counts, or as a class when the clone is expanded.

j_call | cdr3_length | clone_size | d_call | v_call | cdr3_aa | cdr3_nt
TRBJ1-1 | 14 | - | - | TRBV5-4 | CASSGGAMNTEAFF | TGTGCCAGCAGCGGGGGGGCGATGAACACTGAAGCTTTCTTT
TRBJ2-7 | 9 | - | - | TRBV5-3 | CARSSRQDF | TGTGCCAGAAGCAGCAGACAAGACTTC
TRBJ2-3 | 16 | - | TRBD2 | TRBV7-2 | CASSLAGTRTTDTQYF | TGTGCCAGCAGCTTAGCGGGGACTAGGACCACAGATACGCAGTATTTT
TRBJ1-6 | 14 | few | TRBD1 | TRBV6-2/TRBV6-3 | CASSQGGNNSPLHF | TGTGCCAGCAGTCAAGGGGGCAATAATTCACCCCTCCACTTT
TRBJ1-6 | 13 | - | - | TRBV7-6 | CASSPDRNSPLHF | TGTGCCAGCAGCCCAGACAGAAATTCACCCCTCCACTTT
TRBJ2-5 | 16 | once | TRBD2 | TRBV9 | CASSVAPTSGGETQYF | TGTGCCAGCAGCGTAGCCCCCACTAGCGGGGGGGAGACCCAGTACTTC
TRBJ2-1 | 13 | - | - | TRBV6-5 | CASSKIEQDEQFF | TGTGCCAGCAGTAAGATAGAGCAGGATGAGCAGTTCTTC
TRBJ2-1 | 15 | - | TRBD2 | TRBV14 | CASSPTGLAYNEQFF | TGTGCCAGCAGCCCAACGGGACTAGCGTACAATGAGCAGTTCTTC
TRBJ2-3 | 16 | - | - | TRBV5-4 | CASSTGGPALTDTQYF | TGTGCCAGCAGCACCGGAGGCCCAGCCCTCACAGATACGCAGTATTTT
TRBJ2-1 | 16 | - | TRBD2 | TRBV7-2 | CASSFVAGGPRNEQFF | TGTGCCAGCAGCTTTGTAGCGGGGGGCCCTAGGAATGAGCAGTTCTTC
TRBJ2-2 | 16 | - | TRBD1 | TRBV4-1 | CASSQLGQTNTGELFF | TGCGCCAGCAGCCAACTGGGACAGACGAACACCGGGGAGCTGTTTTTT
TRBJ2-1 | 10 | - | - | TRBV24-1 | CATSYNEQFF | TGTGCCACCAGCTACAATGAGCAGTTCTTC
TRBJ2-5 | 17 | - | TRBD2 | TRBV24-1 | CATSDPSGSGRGETQYF | TGTGCCACCAGTGATCCCTCGGGTAGCGGGAGAGGGGAGACCCAGTACTTC
TRBJ1-4 | 14 | once | TRBD1 | TRBV11-2 | CASSFTGRGLELFF | TGTGCCAGCAGCTTTACAGGGAGGGGGCTGGAACTGTTTTTT
TRBJ1-6 | 13 | - | - | TRBV6-5 | CATSGYLNSPLHF | TGTGCCACCTCAGGGTATCTTAATTCACCCCTCCACTTT
TRBJ2-1 | 13 | - | - | TRBV7-9 | CASSEAGFYEQFF | TGTGCCAGCAGCGAAGCAGGGTTTTATGAGCAGTTCTTC
TRBJ2-2 | 13 | - | - | TRBV28 | CASSLPGTGELFF | TGTGCCAGCAGTTTACCGGGGACCGGGGAGCTGTTTTTT
TRBJ2-7 | 14 | once | - | TRBV28 | CASRGGQGPYEQYF | TGTGCCAGCAGGGGGGGGCAGGGTCCCTACGAGCAGTACTTC
TRBJ2-3 | 12 | - | - | TRBV29-1 | CSVDRGTDTQYF | TGCAGCGTTGACCGGGGCACAGATACGCAGTATTTT
TRBJ1-1 | 12 | - | - | TRBV11-2 | CASSSENTEAFF | TGTGCCAGCAGCTCAGAGAACACTGAAGCTTTCTTT
TRBJ2-1 | 13 | - | - | TRBV5-1 | CASSLEGFDEQFF | TGCGCCAGCAGCTTGGAAGGGTTCGATGAGCAGTTCTTC
TRBJ2-1 | 14 | - | TRBD2 | TRBV3-1/TRBV3-2 | CASSRLAGDNEQFF | TGTGCCAGTAGCCGGCTAGCGGGAGATAATGAGCAGTTCTTC
TRBJ1-4 | 16 | - | - | TRBV4-2 | CASSQSAWGIDEKLFF | TGTGCCAGCAGCCAATCTGCATGGGGGATCGATGAAAAACTGTTTTTT
TRBJ2-1 | 16 | - | - | TRBV5-4 | CASSWSTGTFNNEQFF | TGTGCCAGCAGCTGGAGCACCGGGACTTTCAATAATGAGCAGTTCTTC
TRBJ2-7 | 14 | many | - | TRBV5-1 | CASSFSALLYEQYF | TGCGCCAGCAGCTTTAGTGCACTACTCTACGAGCAGTACTTC
TRBJ2-3 | 16 | - | TRBD2 | TRBV2 | CASQTGTSGGTDTQYF | TGTGCCAGCCAGACCGGGACTAGCGGGGGCACAGATACGCAGTATTTT
TRBJ1-6 | 15 | once | - | TRBV5-4 | CASSLPPGTNSPLHF | TGTGCCAGCAGCCTACCCCCAGGGACTAATTCACCCCTCCACTTT
TRBJ2-3 | 16 | - | - | TRBV11-2 | CASSPGGGTAGDTQYF | TGTGCCAGCAGCCCCGGCGGCGGGACGGCCGGAGATACGCAGTATTTT
TRBJ2-1 | 11 | once | - | TRBV29-1 | CSVESAGEQFF | TGCAGCGTTGAGTCGGCGGGGGAGCAGTTCTTC
TRBJ1-1 | 13 | - | - | TRBV7-3 | CASSLETGTEAFF | TGTGCCAGCAGCTTAGAAACAGGGACTGAAGCTTTCTTT
TRBJ1-1 | 13 | - | - | TRBV29-1 | CSVGQRNPLEAFF | TGCAGCGTTGGACAGAGAAACCCTTTAGAAGCTTTCTTT
TRBJ1-2 | 12 | - | TRBD1 | TRBV2 | CASTWDRKGYTF | TGTGCCAGCACCTGGGACAGAAAAGGCTACACCTTC
TRBJ1-1 | 12 | - | - | TRBV5-6 | CASSSGELEAFF | TGTGCCAGCAGCTCGGGGGAGTTGGAAGCTTTCTTT
TRBJ2-7 | 15 | - | TRBD1 | TRBV20-1 | CSASLGQGAHYEQYF | TGCAGTGCTAGTCTTGGACAGGGGGCTCACTACGAGCAGTACTTC
TRBJ2-1 | 17 | - | TRBD2 | TRBV4-1 | CASSQLPSGIAYNEQFF | TGCGCCAGCAGCCAACTACCTAGCGGGATAGCGTACAATGAGCAGTTCTTC
TRBJ1-3 | 15 | - | TRBD1 | TRBV28 | CASSSSGQGGNTIYF | TGTGCCAGCAGTTCCTCGGGACAGGGCGGAAACACCATATATTTT
TRBJ2-2 | 16 | - | TRBD1 | TRBV25-1 | CASSEYGTGNTGELFF | TGTGCCAGCAGTGAATACGGGACAGGGAACACCGGGGAGCTGTTTTTT
TRBJ1-5 | 16 | - | - | TRBV19 | CARSPSGARVNQPQHF | TGTGCCAGGTCACCCTCGGGGGCGCGGGTCAATCAGCCCCAGCATTTT
TRBJ2-5 | 16 | - | TRBD2 | TRBV29-1 | CSGHSGTSGAKETQYF | TGCAGCGGTCACTCCGGGACTAGCGGTGCAAAAGAGACCCAGTACTTC
TRBJ2-7 | 16 | - | TRBD1 | TRBV24-1 | CATSDEDRTGADEQYF | TGTGCCACCAGTGATGAAGACCGGACAGGCGCCGACGAGCAGTACTTC
TRBJ1-5 | 15 | - | - | TRBV27 | CASRTGTLGNQPQHF | TGTGCCAGCAGAACCGGGACCCTGGGGAATCAGCCCCAGCATTTT